The text below deals with one T cell receptor (beta chain). The antigen remains unidentified. With V trimmed by 6 bases and J by 0 bases, 7 bases remained unmatched. This CDR3 region has 16 residues. Germline V gene sequence: CDR1 LNHDA, CDR2 SQIVND (reference sequence). Profiled with immunoSEQ multiplex PCR; TCRdb holds only in-frame clones, not every one. The data show about 55,000 clones, nearly 90% seen once. This sample stems from a study of T cell responses to AZD1222 COVID-19 vaccine. Whole-study results and caveats: Once two AZD1222 doses were given, Spike-specific TCR breadth and depth went up.

This sequence was found in an adult in good health. The genes are TRBV19 and TRBJ1-1, with TRBD1 matching 10 bases. Material: peripheral blood, obtained on day 0 of AZD1222 vaccination. Here the CDR3 reads CASRGTGDKMNTEAFF. The CDR3 DNA follows: TGTGCCAGTAGGGGGACAGGGGATAAAATGAACACTGAAGCTTTCTTT.